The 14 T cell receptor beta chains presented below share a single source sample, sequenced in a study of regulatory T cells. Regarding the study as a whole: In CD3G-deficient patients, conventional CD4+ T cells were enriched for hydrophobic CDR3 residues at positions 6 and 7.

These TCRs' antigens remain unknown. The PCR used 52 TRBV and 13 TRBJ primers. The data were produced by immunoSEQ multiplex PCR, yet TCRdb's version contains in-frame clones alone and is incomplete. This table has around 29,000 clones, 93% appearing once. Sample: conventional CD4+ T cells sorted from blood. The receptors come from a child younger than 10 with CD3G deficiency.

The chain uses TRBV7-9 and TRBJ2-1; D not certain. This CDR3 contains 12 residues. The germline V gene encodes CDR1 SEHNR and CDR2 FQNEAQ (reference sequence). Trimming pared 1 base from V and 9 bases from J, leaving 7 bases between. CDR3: CASSLDRREQFF. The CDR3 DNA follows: TGTGCCAGCAGCTTAGACCGACGTGAGCAGTTCTTC.

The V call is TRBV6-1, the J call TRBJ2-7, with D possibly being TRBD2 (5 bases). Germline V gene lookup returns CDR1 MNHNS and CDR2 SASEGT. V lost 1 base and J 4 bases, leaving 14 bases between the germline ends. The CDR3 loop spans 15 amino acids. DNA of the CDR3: TGTGCCAGCAGTGAAGGTCCCAGCGGTTTATACGAGCAGTACTTC. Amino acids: CASSEGPSGLYEQYF.

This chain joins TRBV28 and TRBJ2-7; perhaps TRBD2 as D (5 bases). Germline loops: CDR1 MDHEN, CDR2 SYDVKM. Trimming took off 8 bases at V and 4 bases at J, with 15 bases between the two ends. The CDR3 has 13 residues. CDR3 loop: CASRSGGFYEQYF. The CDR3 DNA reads TGTGCCAGCCGCAGCGGAGGCTTTTACGAGCAGTACTTC.

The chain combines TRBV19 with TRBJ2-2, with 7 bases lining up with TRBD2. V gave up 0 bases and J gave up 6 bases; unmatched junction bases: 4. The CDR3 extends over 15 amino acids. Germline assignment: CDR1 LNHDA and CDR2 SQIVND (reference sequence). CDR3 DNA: TGTGCCAGTAGTATAGAGGGCGGGAGACCCGGGGAGCTGTTTTTT. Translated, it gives CASSIEGGRPGELFF. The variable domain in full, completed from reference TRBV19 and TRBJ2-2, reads DGGITQSPKYLFRKEGQNVTLSCEQNLNHDAMYWYRQDPGQGLRLIYYSQIVNDFQKGDIAEGYSVSREKKESFPLTVTSAQKNPTAFYLCASSIEGGRPGELFFGEGSRLTVL.

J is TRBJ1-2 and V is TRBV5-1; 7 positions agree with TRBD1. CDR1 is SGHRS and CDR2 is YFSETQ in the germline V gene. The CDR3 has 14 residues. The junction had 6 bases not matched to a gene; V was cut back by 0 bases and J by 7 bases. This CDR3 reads CASSLGDSRSGYTF. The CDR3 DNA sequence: TGCGCCAGCAGCTTGGGGGACAGCCGCTCTGGCTACACCTTC. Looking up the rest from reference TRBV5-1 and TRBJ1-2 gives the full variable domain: KAGVTQTPRYLIKTRGQQVTLSCSPISGHRSVSWYQQTPGQGLQFLFEYFSETQRNKGNFPGRFSGRQFSNSRSEMNVSTLELGDSALYLCASSLGDSRSGYTFGSGTRLTVV.

CDR3 protein: CASSPSRQGLDEQYF. Here the CDR3 DNA reads TGTGCCAGCAGTCCTTCCCGGCAGGGGTTGGACGAGCAGTACTTC. The rearrangement uses TRBV6-5 and TRBJ2-7, with a weak D call TRBD1 (6 bases). Trimming left V 5 bases short and J 5 bases short, with 19 bases between. The CDR3 consists of 15 residues. CDR1 and CDR2 from the germline V gene are MNHEY and SVGAGI.

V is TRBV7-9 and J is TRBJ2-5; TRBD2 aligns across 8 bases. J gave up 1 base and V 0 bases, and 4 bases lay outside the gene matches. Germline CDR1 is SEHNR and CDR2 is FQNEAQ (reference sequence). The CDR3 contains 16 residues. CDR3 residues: CASSLATGGLQETQYF. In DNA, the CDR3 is TGTGCCAGCAGCTTAGCAACGGGAGGGCTCCAAGAGACCCAGTACTTC.

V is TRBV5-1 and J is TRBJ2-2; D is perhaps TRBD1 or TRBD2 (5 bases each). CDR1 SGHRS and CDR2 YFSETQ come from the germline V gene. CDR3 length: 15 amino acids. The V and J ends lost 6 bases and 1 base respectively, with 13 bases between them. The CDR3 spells CASTPGRGNTGELFF. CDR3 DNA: TGCGCCAGCACCCCGGGACGGGGGAACACCGGGGAGCTGTTTTTT.

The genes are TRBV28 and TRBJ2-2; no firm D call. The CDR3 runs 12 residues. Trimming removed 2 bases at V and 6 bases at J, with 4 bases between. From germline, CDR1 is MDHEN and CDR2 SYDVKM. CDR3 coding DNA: TGTGCCAGCAGTTTACTCCCCGGGGAGCTGTTTTTT. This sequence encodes CASSLLPGELFF.

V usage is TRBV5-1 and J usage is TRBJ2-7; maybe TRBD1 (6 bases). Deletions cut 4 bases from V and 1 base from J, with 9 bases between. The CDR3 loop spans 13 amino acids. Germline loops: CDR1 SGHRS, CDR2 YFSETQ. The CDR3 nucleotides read TGCGCCAGCAGCCCCGGACAGTCCTACGAGCAGTACTTC. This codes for CASSPGQSYEQYF.

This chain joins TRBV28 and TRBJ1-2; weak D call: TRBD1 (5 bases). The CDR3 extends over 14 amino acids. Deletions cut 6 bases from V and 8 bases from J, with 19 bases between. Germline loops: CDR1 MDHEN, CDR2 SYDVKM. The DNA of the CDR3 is TGTGCCAGCAGACCAACGGGAGTTCGGGGGGGCTACACCTTC. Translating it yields CASRPTGVRGGYTF.

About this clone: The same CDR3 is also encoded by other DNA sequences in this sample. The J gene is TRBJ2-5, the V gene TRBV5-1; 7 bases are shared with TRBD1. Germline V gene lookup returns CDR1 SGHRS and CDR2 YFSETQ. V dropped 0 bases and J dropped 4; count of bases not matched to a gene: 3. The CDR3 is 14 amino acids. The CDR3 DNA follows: TGCGCCAGCAGCTTGGGACAGGGCGGAGAGACCCAGTACTTC. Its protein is CASSLGQGGETQYF.

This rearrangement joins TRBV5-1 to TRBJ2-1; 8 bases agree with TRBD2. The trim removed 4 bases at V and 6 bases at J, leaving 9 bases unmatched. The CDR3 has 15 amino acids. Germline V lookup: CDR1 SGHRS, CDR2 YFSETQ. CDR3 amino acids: CASSHLAGLVNEQFF. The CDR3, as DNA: TGCGCCAGCAGCCACCTCGCGGGACTAGTCAATGAGCAGTTCTTC. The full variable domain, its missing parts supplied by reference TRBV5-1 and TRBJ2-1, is KAGVTQTPRYLIKTRGQQVTLSCSPISGHRSVSWYQQTPGQGLQFLFEYFSETQRNKGNFPGRFSGRQFSNSRSEMNVSTLELGDSALYLCASSHLAGLVNEQFFGPGTRLTVL.

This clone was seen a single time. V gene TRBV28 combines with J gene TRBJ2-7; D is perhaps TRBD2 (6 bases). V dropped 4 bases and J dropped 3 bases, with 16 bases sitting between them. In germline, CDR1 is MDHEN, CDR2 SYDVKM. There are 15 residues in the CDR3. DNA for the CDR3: TGTGCCAGCAGTTCCCCGGGGCAGGGAGGCTACGAGCAGTACTTC. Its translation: CASSSPGQGGYEQYF.